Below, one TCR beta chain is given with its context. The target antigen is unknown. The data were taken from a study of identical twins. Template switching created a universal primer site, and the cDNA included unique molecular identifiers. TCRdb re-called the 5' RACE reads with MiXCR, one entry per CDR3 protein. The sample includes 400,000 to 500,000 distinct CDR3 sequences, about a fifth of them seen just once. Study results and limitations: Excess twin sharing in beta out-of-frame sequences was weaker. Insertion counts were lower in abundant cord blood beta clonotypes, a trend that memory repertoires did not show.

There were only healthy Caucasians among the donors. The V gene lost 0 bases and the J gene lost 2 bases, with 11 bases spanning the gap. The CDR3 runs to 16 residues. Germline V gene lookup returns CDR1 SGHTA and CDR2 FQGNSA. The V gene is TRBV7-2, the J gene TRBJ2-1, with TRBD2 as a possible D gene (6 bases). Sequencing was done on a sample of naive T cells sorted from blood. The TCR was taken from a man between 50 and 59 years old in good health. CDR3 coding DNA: TGTGCCAGCAGCTTAGCGCGGGGACTTACCTACAATGAGCAGTTCTTC. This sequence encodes CASSLARGLTYNEQFF. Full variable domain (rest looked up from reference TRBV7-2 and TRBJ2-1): GAGVSQSPSNKVTEKGKDVELRCDPISGHTALYWYRQSLGQGLEFLIYFQGNSAPDKSGLPSDRFSAERTGGSVSTLTIQRTQQEDSAVYLCASSLARGLTYNEQFFGPGTRLTVL.